Below are 17 T cell receptor beta chains sequenced from a single sample in a study of a mutant IDH1 vaccine in newly diagnosed glioma. These receptors have no known antigen. Noted time point: week 35, safety follow-up. Vaccine doses each comprised 300 ug of mutant IDH1 20-mer peptide, with topical imiquimod. Measured with immunoSEQ multiplex PCR; TCRdb has only the in-frame clones, and not every one. Of some 71,000 clones listed, around 86% are singletons. The sample was PBMCs, taken from a glioma patient whose treatment included an IDH1 peptide vaccine. These receptors all stem from a man in his thirties or forties with glioma.

V gene TRBV7-6 combines with J gene TRBJ2-7, with D possibly TRBD2 on 6 matching bases. V lost 4 bases and J 3 bases, leaving 13 bases between the germline ends. CDR3 length: 14 amino acids. Germline assignment: CDR1 SGHVS and CDR2 FNYEAQ. CDR3 amino acids: CASSSGGTIYEQYF. The CDR3 bases are TGTGCCAGCAGCTCTGGCGGGACGATCTACGAGCAGTACTTC.

The CDR3: CASSYPGLAGVAEETQYF. The CDR3 region has the DNA TGTGCCAGCAGTTACCCCGGACTAGCGGGAGTGGCGGAGGAGACCCAGTACTTC. The chain has TRBV6-8 and TRBJ2-5, with 13 positions matching TRBD2. CDR1 is MNHGY and CDR2 is SAAAGT in the germline V gene. J was trimmed by 5 bases and V by 2 bases; bases with no gene match: 11. The CDR3 spans 18 residues.

The J gene is TRBJ2-3, the V gene TRBV9; a possible D gene is TRBD2 (5 bases). The CDR3 sequence is 15 residues long. Deletions cut 1 base from V and 5 bases from J, with 14 bases between. Germline V lookup: CDR1 SGDLS, CDR2 YYNGEE. The CDR3 here is CASSVTPGRGDTQYF. Written as DNA, the CDR3 is TGTGCCAGCAGCGTAACCCCTGGACGGGGAGATACGCAGTATTTT. The full variable domain, rest sourced from reference TRBV9 and TRBJ2-3, is DSGVTQTPKHLITATGQRVTLRCSPRSGDLSVYWYQQSLDQGLQFLIQYYNGEERAKGNILERFSAQQFPDLHSELNLSSLELGDSALYFCASSVTPGRGDTQYFGPGTRLTVL.

This chain links TRBV28 with TRBJ1-2; weak D call: TRBD1 (5 bases). Germline V gene sequence: CDR1 MDHEN, CDR2 SYDVKM. This CDR3 comprises 13 residues. Trimming removed 3 bases from V and 6 bases from J, with 11 bases in between. This CDR3 reads CASSFLGDDGYTF. CDR3 bases: TGTGCCAGCAGTTTTCTCGGGGACGATGGCTACACCTTC.

This chain uses TRBV18 with TRBJ1-3; 7 bases agree with TRBD1. CDR3 length: 15 residues. Germline V gene data show CDR1 as KGHSH and CDR2 as LQKENI. Trimming cost V 5 bases and J 2 bases; bases outside gene matches: 6. The CDR3 region is CASSNTGETGNTIYF. CDR3 bases: TGTGCCAGCTCAAACACAGGGGAAACTGGAAACACCATATATTTT.

This chain joins TRBV29-1 and TRBJ1-4; 7 bases match TRBD1. The CDR3 sequence is 13 residues long. Germline CDR1 and CDR2: SQVTM and ANQGSEA. V gave up 1 base and J gave up 8 bases; unmatched junction bases: 4. CDR3 sequence (DNA): TGCAGCGTTGAAGGTCCAGGGGGAGAAAAACTGTTTTTT. This codes for CSVEGPGGEKLFF. Using reference TRBV29-1 and TRBJ1-4 for the parts outside the CDR3, the full variable domain is SAVISQKPSRDICQRGTSLTIQCQVDSQVTMMFWYRQQPGQSLTLIATANQGSEATYESGFVIDKFPISRPNLTFSTLTVSNMSPEDSSIYLCSVEGPGGEKLFFGSGTQLSVL.

The V and J genes are TRBV7-2 and TRBJ1-3, with D tentatively TRBD1 (5 bases). V was shortened by 5 bases and J by 0 bases, with 11 bases between the two germline ends. The germline gives CDR1 SGHTA, CDR2 FQGNSA. This CDR3 region has 15 residues. The CDR3 DNA sequence: TGTGCCAGCAGCCCCGACGGGACCTCTGGAAACACCATATATTTT. The encoded protein is CASSPDGTSGNTIYF.

The table lists this clone with a few counts. V usage is TRBV6-1 and J usage is TRBJ1-2, with no clear D. This CDR3 is 14 amino acids long. Trimming pared 11 bases from V and 1 base from J, leaving 17 bases between. The germline V gene encodes CDR1 MNHNS and CDR2 SASEGT. The CDR3: CASVRGNLNYGYTF. In DNA form, the CDR3 reads TGTGCCTCGGTCCGGGGTAATCTTAACTATGGCTACACCTTC.

This clone was found a few times. The rearrangement joins TRBV25-1 to TRBJ1-2; D gene unclear. This CDR3 has 15 amino acids. V lost 1 base and J lost 2, with 11 bases in between. CDR1 is MGHDK, CDR2 SYGVNS, per germline. The CDR3, as DNA: TGTGCCAGCAGTGAATTCGGAGGCGGGAACTATGGCTACACCTTC. Protein product: CASSEFGGGNYGYTF.

The rearrangement uses TRBV15 and TRBJ2-2; 7 nucleotides line up with TRBD1. After removal of 3 bases from V and 7 bases from J, the junction contained 5 bases not matched to a gene. The CDR3 has 14 residues. Germline-derived CDR1 and CDR2 are LNHNV and YYDKDF (reference sequence). The DNA for the CDR3 is TGTGCCACCAGCAGTGACACAGGGGTCGGGGAGCTGTTTTTT. Protein sequence: CATSSDTGVGELFF.

The rearrangement uses TRBV7-9 and TRBJ2-4, with TRBD1 as a possible D gene (6 bases). Trimming stripped 5 bases from V and 3 bases from J, with 20 bases between. CDR3 length: 17 amino acids. Germline lookup yields CDR1 SEHNR and CDR2 FQNEAQ (reference sequence). In DNA form, the CDR3 reads TGTGCCAGCAGCCGGTTGGGACACTTGGGCGGCAAAAACATTCAGTACTTC. This encodes CASSRLGHLGGKNIQYF.

The chain has TRBV7-9 and TRBJ2-1; TRBD1 is a possible D gene (5 bases). CDR1 is SEHNR, CDR2 FQNEAQ, per germline (reference sequence). There are 17 residues in the CDR3. V was clipped by 1 base and J by 0 bases, with 13 bases between them. The CDR3, as DNA: TGTGCCAGCAGCTTAGAGGGGCTCCTTCGCTCCTACAATGAGCAGTTCTTC. Translation: CASSLEGLLRSYNEQFF.

This chain connects TRBV7-2 to TRBJ2-1; maybe TRBD2 (7 bases). CDR1 SGHTA and CDR2 FQGNSA come from the germline V gene. The CDR3 extends over 14 amino acids. Trimming pared 4 bases from V and 8 bases from J, leaving 15 bases between. CDR3 protein: CASSSKLGGDEQFF. CDR3 DNA sequence: TGTGCCAGCAGCTCCAAACTAGGGGGGGATGAGCAGTTCTTC.

This sequence joins TRBV6-5 and TRBJ2-3; a possible D gene is TRBD1 (5 bases). Trimming took 0 bases from V and 4 from J, leaving 5 bases between them. There are 13 residues in the CDR3. Per germline, CDR1 MNHEY and CDR2 SVGAGI. CDR3 bases: TGTGCCAGCAGTTACTCGGGGCCAGATACGCAGTATTTT. Amino acid sequence: CASSYSGPDTQYF.

This rearrangement joins TRBV4-3 to TRBJ1-2; no definite D call. Germline CDR1 reads LGHNA; CDR2 reads YSLEER. V was trimmed by 5 bases and J by 2 bases, leaving 12 bases between them. The CDR3 has 14 residues. The CDR3 region is CASSSRDRNYGYTF. In DNA, the CDR3 is TGCGCCAGCAGCTCCCGGGATAGGAACTATGGCTACACCTTC.

V gene TRBV20-1 combines with J gene TRBJ2-5; D might be TRBD2 (5 bases). The CDR3 has 11 residues. The germline V gene has CDR1 DFQATT and CDR2 SNEGSKA (reference sequence). Between the trimmed V and J ends, which lost 1 base and 9 bases, there was a span of 9 bases. CDR3 region: CSARARRAQYF. In DNA, the CDR3 is TGCAGTGCTAGAGCTCGGCGGGCCCAGTACTTC.

The chain employs TRBV7-7 and TRBJ2-3; no clear D gene. This CDR3 contains 14 residues. Trimming removed 5 bases from V and 1 base from J, with 10 bases in between. Germline loops: CDR1 SSHAT, CDR2 FNYEAQ (reference sequence). CDR3 nucleotides: TGTGCCAGCAGCATAGACGGACGCACAGATACGCAGTATTTT. Amino acid sequence: CASSIDGRTDTQYF. Using reference TRBV7-7 and TRBJ2-3 for the parts outside the CDR3, the full variable domain is GAGVSQSPRYKVTKRGQDVTLRCDPISSHATLYWYQQALGQGPEFLTYFNYEAQPDKSGLPSDRFSAERPEGSISTLTIQRTEQRDSAMYRCASSIDGRTDTQYFGPGTRLTVL.